This entry lists 30 T cell receptor beta chains sequenced from one sample in a study of shared T cell receptors in the human thymus. Repertoires were generated with immunoSEQ multiplex PCR, while TCRdb's copy carries only in-frame clones and drops some. The data show 550,000 to 800,000 clones, 80% to 90% seen once. These records were also assigned to another study, of human thymus T cells.

Sequenced material: thymocytes. These receptors originate from a girl under three years old with a congenital heart defect.

The gene calls are TRBV7-9 and TRBJ2-3; 9 bases match TRBD2. The germline V gene encodes CDR1 SEHNR and CDR2 FQNEAQ (reference sequence). The CDR3 runs to 17 residues. The V gene end was trimmed by 0 bases and the J gene end by 3 bases; junction bases not matched to a gene: 7. The CDR3 region is CASSLALGTSGTDTQYF. CDR3 nucleotide sequence: TGTGCCAGCAGCTTAGCCCTCGGAACTAGCGGGACAGATACGCAGTATTTT. Looking up the rest from reference TRBV7-9 and TRBJ2-3 gives the full variable domain: DTGVSQNPRHKITKRGQNVTFRCDPISEHNRLYWYRQTLGQGPEFLTYFQNEAQLEKSRLLSDRFSAERPKGSFSTLEIQRTEQGDSAMYLCASSLALGTSGTDTQYFGPGTRLTVL.

The chain uses TRBV19 and TRBJ1-2; 8 bases fit TRBD1. CDR1 and CDR2 from the germline V gene are LNHDA and SQIVND (reference sequence). The CDR3 contains 18 residues. V trimming: 5 bases; J trimming: 4 bases; junction bases outside the gene matches: 18. Here the CDR3 reads CASSFISTPSDRGYGYTF. The CDR3 DNA follows: TGTGCCAGTAGTTTCATATCGACCCCCAGTGACAGGGGCTATGGCTACACCTTC.

The chain employs TRBV13 and TRBJ2-3, with 7 nucleotides matching TRBD1. There are 16 residues in the CDR3. Germline CDR1 is PRHDT and CDR2 is FYEKMQ (reference sequence). With 6 bases clipped from V and 2 bases from J, the junction kept 11 bases outside the gene matches. The CDR3: CASRKQGSPLTDTQYF. The CDR3 nucleotides read TGTGCCAGCAGAAAACAGGGGTCCCCTCTCACAGATACGCAGTATTTT.

The V call is TRBV28, the J call TRBJ2-1; TRBD2 agrees at 10 bases. CDR3 length equals 14 residues. Trimming at V came to 4 bases and at J to 4 bases, leaving 1 base not matched to a gene. Germline lookup yields CDR1 MDHEN and CDR2 SYDVKM. The CDR3, as DNA: TGTGCCAGCAGTTCTAGCGGGGGATACAATGAGCAGTTCTTC. Protein product: CASSSSGGYNEQFF. Full variable domain (rest looked up from reference TRBV28 and TRBJ2-1): DVKVTQSSRYLVKRTGEKVFLECVQDMDHENMFWYRQDPGLGLRLIYFSYDVKMKEKGDIPEGYSVSREKKERFSLILESASTNQTSMYLCASSSSGGYNEQFFGPGTRLTVL.

This clone appeared a single time. This chain links TRBV28 with TRBJ1-1; 8 bases map to TRBD1. Per the germline V gene, CDR1 is MDHEN and CDR2 is SYDVKM. The CDR3 covers 11 residues. The V and J ends lost 7 bases and 8 bases, in that order; junction bases with no gene match: 3. The CDR3 here is CASKQGGEAFF. The CDR3 nucleotides read TGTGCCAGCAAACAGGGGGGAGAAGCTTTCTTT.

The rearrangement uses TRBV2 and TRBJ1-2; possible D gene TRBD1, 6 bases. CDR3 size: 13 residues. CDR1 and CDR2 from the germline V gene are SNHLY and FYNNEI. Trimming removed 6 bases at V and 5 bases at J, with 13 bases between. The CDR3 sequence is CASRADSRYGYTF. CDR3 nucleotides: TGTGCCAGCAGGGCGGACAGTAGGTATGGCTACACCTTC.

V is TRBV2 and J is TRBJ2-4, with 7 bases that match TRBD2. CDR1 is SNHLY and CDR2 is FYNNEI in the germline V gene. CDR3 length equals 17 residues. Trimming at V came to 2 bases and at J to 4 bases, leaving 11 bases not matched to a gene. The CDR3 reads CASSEPSSGPGKNIQYF. In DNA, the CDR3 is TGTGCCAGCAGTGAACCCTCTAGCGGCCCTGGTAAAAACATTCAGTACTTC. Based on the CDR3 plus reference TRBV2 and TRBJ2-4, the full variable domain is EPEVTQTPSHQVTQMGQEVILRCVPISNHLYFYWYRQILGQKVEFLVSFYNNEISEKSEIFDDQFSVERPDGSNFTLKIRSTKLEDSAMYFCASSEPSSGPGKNIQYFGAGTRLSVL.

The chain uses TRBV7-2 and TRBJ2-3; 13 bases match TRBD2. With V trimmed by 5 bases and J by 0 bases, 8 bases remained unmatched. Germline V gives CDR1 SGHTA, CDR2 FQGNSA. The CDR3 covers 18 residues. In DNA form, the CDR3 reads TGTGCCAGCAGCGAAACCGGGACTAGCGGGGATAGCACAGATACGCAGTATTTT. Amino acids: CASSETGTSGDSTDTQYF.

The chain carries TRBV14 and TRBJ2-1, with 11 positions matching TRBD2. The CDR3 has 19 residues. The junction had 10 bases not matched to a gene; V was cut back by 3 bases and J by 0 bases. CDR1 is SGHDN and CDR2 is FVKESK in the germline V gene. The CDR3 here is CASSHRTSGPRGSYNEQFF. CDR3 DNA sequence: TGTGCCAGCAGCCACCGGACTAGCGGGCCCAGGGGCTCCTACAATGAGCAGTTCTTC.

The chain joins TRBV6-6 to TRBJ2-7; 10 bases are a match to TRBD1. Germline V gene data show CDR1 as MNHNY and CDR2 as SVGAGI (reference sequence). Losses at the gene ends were 6 bases for V and 6 bases for J; bases not matched to a gene: 5. CDR3 length: 13 residues. CDR3: CASSLDRGREQYF. Here the CDR3 DNA reads TGTGCCAGCAGCCTCGACAGGGGGCGCGAGCAGTACTTC.

The rearrangement links TRBV5-1 to TRBJ1-6, with TRBD1 as a possible D gene (6 bases). This CDR3 comprises 15 residues. V shed 0 bases and J shed 7 bases, with 11 bases lying between them. Germline loops: CDR1 SGHRS, CDR2 YFSETQ. The CDR3 loop reads CASSLDAGENSPLHF. The DNA of the CDR3 is TGCGCCAGCAGCTTGGACGCAGGGGAAAATTCACCCCTCCACTTT.

The chain links TRBV7-2 to TRBJ1-4; D not resolved. V was shortened by 1 base and J by 7 bases, with 13 bases between the two germline ends. The CDR3 runs 15 residues. Looked up from germline, CDR1 is SGHTA and CDR2 is FQGNSA. CDR3 region: CASSLVGRRSEKLFF. For the CDR3, the DNA is TGTGCCAGCAGCTTAGTGGGCCGTCGAAGTGAAAAACTGTTTTTT.

This sequence joins TRBV6-1 and TRBJ1-2; D perhaps matches TRBD1 (5 bases). The germline CDR1 and CDR2 sequences are MNHNS and SASEGT. The CDR3 length is 11 residues. V lost 7 bases and J lost 6, with 9 bases in between. Here the CDR3 DNA reads TGTGCCAGCAATTGGGGGGATGGCTACACCTTC. This sequence encodes CASNWGDGYTF.

The chain combines TRBV18 with TRBJ2-7, with 7 nucleotides matching TRBD1. V was clipped by 4 bases and J by 2 bases; unmatched bases: 5. The CDR3 is 14 residues long. CDR1 and CDR2 from the germline V gene are KGHSH and LQKENI. CDR3 loop: CASSLKTGTYEQYF. CDR3 DNA sequence: TGTGCCAGCTCACTTAAGACAGGGACCTACGAGCAGTACTTC.

The chain joins TRBV5-8 to TRBJ1-5, with D possibly being TRBD1 (5 bases). CDR1 and CDR2 from the germline V gene are SGHTS and YDEGEE. Trimming left V 3 bases short and J 9 bases short, with 10 bases between. The CDR3 is 12 residues long. The CDR3 protein is CASSSGGTPQHF. The DNA of the CDR3 is TGTGCCAGCAGCTCCGGCGGGACGCCCCAGCATTTT.

The chain couples TRBV4-1 to TRBJ2-5; 10 bases align to TRBD2. The CDR3 runs to 20 residues. The germline gives CDR1 MGHRA, CDR2 YSYEKL. V was pared by 1 base and J by 7 bases, with 21 bases of the junction left unmatched. CDR3 coding DNA: TGCGCCAGCAGCCAAGTGCGAGGAGCGGGGGGGCTAGATTGGCGAGGGACCCAGTACTTC. Amino acids: CASSQVRGAGGLDWRGTQYF.

The rearrangement links TRBV6-8 to TRBJ1-5, with D unresolved. V lost 5 bases and J lost 10, with 12 bases in between. CDR3 size: 12 residues. Germline CDR1 and CDR2: MNHGY and SAAAGT. CDR3 bases: TGTGCCAGCAGTCCACTTGAGGTCCCCCAGCATTTT. This translates into CASSPLEVPQHF.

This chain joins TRBV14 and TRBJ1-2, with 9 bases matching TRBD1. Germline V gives CDR1 SGHDN, CDR2 FVKESK. V was pared by 0 bases and J by 8 bases, with 7 bases of the junction left unmatched. The length of the CDR3 is 15 residues. The CDR3 reads CASSQDNRGLWGYTF. In DNA form, the CDR3 reads TGTGCCAGCAGCCAAGACAACAGGGGGCTATGGGGCTACACCTTC.

The J gene is TRBJ1-5, the V gene TRBV5-8; possible D gene TRBD1, 6 bases. There are 18 residues in the CDR3. Germline V gene lookup returns CDR1 SGHTS and CDR2 YDEGEE. Trimming removed 3 bases from V and 2 bases from J, with 21 bases in between. CDR3 region: CASSSGFGQRRGNQPQHF. Here the CDR3 DNA reads TGTGCCAGCAGCTCGGGCTTTGGACAGAGAAGGGGCAATCAGCCCCAGCATTTT.

The J gene is TRBJ1-5, the V gene TRBV7-2; D is undetermined. CDR1 is SGHTA and CDR2 is FQGNSA in the germline V gene. The CDR3 sequence is 13 residues long. Trimming removed 8 bases at V and 2 bases at J, with 10 bases between. In DNA form, the CDR3 reads TGTGCCAGCTCCCAGGAGGGCAATCAGCCCCAGCATTTT. This sequence encodes CASSQEGNQPQHF. Drawing the rest from reference TRBV7-2 and TRBJ1-5, the complete variable domain is GAGVSQSPSNKVTEKGKDVELRCDPISGHTALYWYRQSLGQGLEFLIYFQGNSAPDKSGLPSDRFSAERTGGSVSTLTIQRTQQEDSAVYLCASSQEGNQPQHFGDGTRLSIL.

The J gene is TRBJ1-3, the V gene TRBV20-1; no clear D. The CDR3 sequence is 11 residues long. Trimming took off 3 bases at V and 8 bases at J, with 8 bases between the two ends. CDR1 is DFQATT and CDR2 is SNEGSKA in the germline V gene (reference sequence). CDR3 coding DNA: TGCAGTGCTAGGCTCGGAGACACCATATATTTT. This translates into CSARLGDTIYF.

The chain uses TRBV6-1 and TRBJ2-1; D may be TRBD2 (6 bases). The CDR3 is 15 residues long. Trimming left V 8 bases short and J 3 bases short, with 17 bases between. Germline V gene lookup returns CDR1 MNHNS and CDR2 SASEGT. CDR3 in amino acids: CASEWDWSDYNEQFF. Written as DNA, the CDR3 is TGTGCCAGCGAATGGGACTGGTCTGACTACAATGAGCAGTTCTTC.

The rearrangement links TRBV19 to TRBJ2-4, with D perhaps matching TRBD2 (6 bases). The CDR3 loop spans 19 amino acids. Trimming left V 3 bases short and J 0 bases short, with 21 bases between. Per the germline V gene, CDR1 is LNHDA and CDR2 is SQIVND (reference sequence). CDR3 in DNA: TGTGCCAGTAGTATGCAGCATTCCCACCTGGGACTAGCCAAAAACATTCAGTACTTC. Its protein is CASSMQHSHLGLAKNIQYF. Drawing the rest from reference TRBV19 and TRBJ2-4, the complete variable domain is DGGITQSPKYLFRKEGQNVTLSCEQNLNHDAMYWYRQDPGQGLRLIYYSQIVNDFQKGDIAEGYSVSREKKESFPLTVTSAQKNPTAFYLCASSMQHSHLGLAKNIQYFGAGTRLSVL.

This rearrangement joins TRBV27 to TRBJ2-1; 9 bases agree with TRBD2. The CDR3 runs 18 residues. J was trimmed by 8 bases and V by 7 bases; bases with no gene match: 21. Germline-derived CDR1 and CDR2 are MNHEY and SMNVEV (reference sequence). The CDR3 DNA sequence: TGTGCCAGCACAAATTCACGATCTGCGGGGGGGGTAATAGATGAGCAGTTCTTC. Translated: CASTNSRSAGGVIDEQFF.

This rearrangement joins TRBV21-1 to TRBJ2-7; the tabulated D call, TRBD2, remains unverified against the DNA. TRBV21-1 is annotated as a pseudogene. The CDR3 covers 14 residues. This CDR3 reads CASSKEGRLYEQYF. The CDR3 nucleotides are TGTGCCAGCAGCAAGGAGGGGCGTCTTTACGAGCAGTACTTC.

As DNA, the CDR3 is TGTGCCAGCAGCTTCTTAGCGGGGGACCACAATGAGCAGTTCTTC. Translation gives CASSFLAGDHNEQFF. The chain recombines TRBV7-9 with TRBJ2-1, with 9 bases fitting TRBD2. CDR1 and CDR2 (germline): SEHNR, FQNEAQ (reference sequence). Trimming took 3 bases from V and 5 from J; bases not matched to a gene: 5. There are 15 residues in the CDR3.

The chain combines TRBV7-2 with TRBJ2-6; 7 bases align to TRBD2. CDR1 SGHTA and CDR2 FQGNSA come from the germline V gene. With 2 bases clipped from V and 0 bases from J, the junction kept 4 bases outside the gene matches. The CDR3 is made up of 17 amino acids. CDR3 sequence reads: CASSLRRGGSGANVLTF. The CDR3 coding sequence is TGTGCCAGCAGCTTACGGCGCGGGGGCTCTGGGGCCAACGTCCTGACTTTC.

The rearrangement links TRBV5-1 to TRBJ2-1; TRBD1 matches at 9 bases. CDR3 size: 16 residues. J lost 3 bases, V lost 3 bases, and 7 bases had no gene match. Looked up from germline, CDR1 is SGHRS and CDR2 is YFSETQ. The CDR3 sequence is CASSSPGQGGYNEQFF. The CDR3 bases are TGCGCCAGCAGCTCACCGGGACAGGGCGGCTACAATGAGCAGTTCTTC.

This clone was recorded once. The J gene is TRBJ2-2, the V gene TRBV5-1; D remains unclear. Trimming cost V 0 bases and J 7 bases, with 4 bases left between them. Germline CDR1 SGHRS, CDR2 YFSETQ. The CDR3 runs to 12 residues. CDR3 in DNA: TGCGCCAGCAGCTTGGATCGCGGGGAGCTGTTTTTT. As protein: CASSLDRGELFF.

For this clone: Other DNA sequences in the same sample also yield this CDR3. V gene TRBV6-6 combines with J gene TRBJ1-5, with D unresolved. The CDR3 is 14 residues long. Germline assignment: CDR1 MNHNY and CDR2 SVGAGI (reference sequence). V gave up 2 bases and J gave up 5 bases, with 10 bases separating them. This CDR3 is CASSYRAGDQPQHF. CDR3 coding DNA: TGTGCCAGCAGTTACAGGGCGGGCGATCAGCCCCAGCATTTT.